One sample yielded the 8 T cell receptor beta chains listed below, sequenced in a study of T-cell memory formation after mild COVID-19 (dated by TCRdb to about 2021). Library prep was done by 5' RACE. Sequencing was carried out with an Illumina NovaSeq 6000. TCRdb cleaned the public reads at Q25 with fastp, built clones with MiXCR and kept in-frame beta chains. CDR3 protein duplicates are merged, each entry listing the most common genes and DNA. This sample comprises 250,000 or so distinct CDR3 sequences, roughly 17% of them detected only once. The ten biggest clones cover 23% of the sample. Sequences were obtained from PBMCs or a T cell subset sorted from them (not recorded which). The source of these receptors is a man aged 18 to 29 who had mild COVID-19 (a few samples of this study predate the infection). The sample titles of this study are shuffled in the database, so cell type and time point are left out; the donor was told from shared clones.

The chain is built from TRBV10-1 and TRBJ2-7, with D perhaps given as TRBD1 or TRBD2 (5 bases each). CDR1 is WNHNN, CDR2 SYGVQD, per germline (reference sequence). This CDR3 is built from 13 residues. Trimming cost V 6 bases and J 7 bases, with 16 bases left between them. The DNA for the CDR3 is TGCGCCAGCAGCGCTTCGGCTTGGGGGGAGCAGTACTTC. Residues: CASSASAWGEQYF.

The genes are TRBV6-5 and TRBJ1-3, with D unresolved. V was trimmed by 6 bases and J by 4 bases, leaving 10 bases between them. Germline-derived CDR1 and CDR2 are MNHEY and SVGAGI. This CDR3 is built from 13 residues. DNA for the CDR3: TGTGCCAGCAGACCCACTTGGGGAAACACCATATATTTT. Encoded protein: CASRPTWGNTIYF.

This clonotype was found a few times. The V gene is TRBV25-1, the J gene TRBJ2-5; a possible D gene is TRBD2 (5 bases). CDR1 MGHDK and CDR2 SYGVNS come from the germline V gene. The CDR3 has 14 amino acids. V shed 6 bases and J shed 1 base, with 12 bases lying between them. CDR3 region: CASRGWERQETQYF. For the CDR3, the DNA is TGTGCCAGCAGGGGGTGGGAGCGCCAAGAGACCCAGTACTTC. The full variable domain, completed using reference TRBV25-1 and TRBJ2-5, is EADIYQTPRYLVIGTGKKITLECSQTMGHDKMYWYQQDPGMELHLIHYSYGVNSTEKGDLSSESTVSRIRTEHFPLTLESARPSHTSQYLCASRGWERQETQYFGPGTRLLVL.

This chain links TRBV24-1 with TRBJ2-5; the D is unclear. V was pared by 3 bases and J by 0 bases, with 4 bases between. This CDR3 comprises 13 residues. CDR1 and CDR2 from the germline V gene are KGHDR and SFDVKD. Here the CDR3 reads CATSDGHQETQYF. In nucleotides, the CDR3 is TGTGCCACCAGTGATGGGCACCAAGAGACCCAGTACTTC.

This clonotype was seen only a few times. The chain recombines TRBV19 with TRBJ2-3, with 7 bases fitting TRBD1. The CDR3 loop spans 13 amino acids. Germline CDR1 and CDR2: LNHDA and SQIVND (reference sequence). After removal of 3 bases from V and 14 bases from J, the junction contained 11 bases not matched to a gene. The CDR3 protein is CASSMGTGTESYF. Here the CDR3 DNA reads TGTGCCAGTAGTATGGGGACCGGGACAGAGTCGTATTTT.

This clonotype has a handful of counts. The CDR3: CASSYSTGADGYNEQFF. For the CDR3, the DNA is TGTGCCAGCAGTTACTCGACAGGGGCAGATGGCTACAATGAGCAGTTCTTC. V is TRBV6-5 and J is TRBJ2-1; 8 bases are shared with TRBD1. The CDR3 runs to 17 residues. Germline assignment: CDR1 MNHEY and CDR2 SVGAGI. Trimming at V came to 0 bases and at J to 3 bases, leaving 7 bases not matched to a gene.

This clonotype was found a few times. This chain links TRBV5-1 with TRBJ2-1, with 8 bases aligning to TRBD2. Unmatched junction bases numbered 6, after V lost 0 bases and J lost 1 base. The CDR3 is made up of 17 amino acids. Germline CDR1 reads SGHRS; CDR2 reads YFSETQ. The CDR3 is CASSLVVAGSSYNEQFF. The CDR3 DNA reads as TGCGCCAGCAGCTTGGTGGTAGCGGGGTCATCCTACAATGAGCAGTTCTTC.

V and J are TRBV20-1 and TRBJ2-5; D is unresolved. The CDR3 has 11 amino acids. In germline, CDR1 is DFQATT, CDR2 SNEGSKA (reference sequence). Trimming pared 6 bases from V and 1 base from J, leaving 6 bases between. DNA for the CDR3: TGCAGTGCGGGCAGCCAAGAGACCCAGTACTTC. Protein: CSAGSQETQYF.